What follows are 21 T cell receptor beta chains derived from one specimen sequenced in a study of blood T cell repertoires in COVID-19. This table comes from immunoSEQ multiplex PCR, and its TCRdb copy is limited to in-frame clones, with some not included. The table lists over 70,000 clones, approximately 88% of them singletons. Source material: peripheral blood. Receptors were obtained from a woman aged 80 or over with acute or convalescent COVID-19.

The chain combines TRBV5-4 with TRBJ2-7, with 8 bases that match TRBD2. In germline, CDR1 is SGHNT, CDR2 YYREEE (reference sequence). This CDR3 is 15 amino acids long. V gave up 4 bases and J gave up 2 bases; unmatched junction bases: 8. DNA of the CDR3: TGTGCCAGCAGCACCGAACTAGCGGCCGCCTACGAGCAGTACTTC. Translation gives CASSTELAAAYEQYF. The full variable domain, with the rest looked up from reference TRBV5-4 and TRBJ2-7, is ETGVTQSPTHLIKTRGQQVTLRCSSQSGHNTVSWYQQALGQGPQFIFQYYREEENGRGNFPPRFSGLQFPNYSSELNVNALELDDSALYLCASSTELAAAYEQYFGPGTRLTVT.

The chain uses TRBV7-9 and TRBJ1-2; D possibly corresponds to TRBD1 (6 bases). The CDR3 runs to 14 residues. V was cut by 4 bases and J by 4 bases, with 13 bases left in between. Germline CDR1 SEHNR, CDR2 FQNEAQ (reference sequence). The DNA for the CDR3 is TGTGCCAGCAGCTCTGATCGGACAGTCTATGGCTACACCTTC. This encodes CASSSDRTVYGYTF.

In DNA form, the CDR3 reads TGTGCCAGCAGGCCGGACAGATTAAACACTGAAGCTTTCTTT. Protein: CASRPDRLNTEAFF. The chain links TRBV6-5 to TRBJ1-1; maybe TRBD1 (6 bases). V was pared by 6 bases and J by 2 bases, with 13 bases between. Germline V CDR1 and CDR2: MNHEY, SVGAGI. The CDR3 is 14 amino acids.

This chain connects TRBV7-8 to TRBJ1-1; TRBD1 matches at 7 bases. The germline gives CDR1 SGHVS, CDR2 FQNEAQ. The length of the CDR3 is 16 residues. The ends lost 5 bases at V and 3 bases at J; junction bases unmatched: 12. The CDR3 region is CASSPSGGLVYTEAFF. The CDR3 DNA sequence: TGTGCCAGCAGCCCTTCAGGGGGGCTGGTATACACTGAAGCTTTCTTT.

CDR3 amino acids: CASSFGRGGRETQYF. The CDR3 nucleotides are TGCGCCAGCAGCTTCGGTCGAGGGGGCCGGGAGACCCAGTACTTC. V gene TRBV5-1 combines with J gene TRBJ2-5, with 7 bases fitting TRBD1. This CDR3 has 15 residues. The V segment lost 2 bases and the J segment 5 bases; nucleotides outside the gene matches: 9. Germline V CDR1 and CDR2: SGHRS, YFSETQ. Filled out from reference TRBV5-1 and TRBJ2-5, the complete variable domain reads KAGVTQTPRYLIKTRGQQVTLSCSPISGHRSVSWYQQTPGQGLQFLFEYFSETQRNKGNFPGRFSGRQFSNSRSEMNVSTLELGDSALYLCASSFGRGGRETQYFGPGTRLLVL.

This chain joins TRBV5-1 and TRBJ2-7; 7 nucleotides align to TRBD1. CDR1 SGHRS and CDR2 YFSETQ come from the germline V gene. This CDR3 region has 14 residues. The junction had 6 bases not matched to a gene; V was cut back by 1 base and J by 5 bases. As DNA, the CDR3 is TGCGCCAGCAGCTTGCGCCAGGGGGTCGACGAGCAGTACTTC. This translates into CASSLRQGVDEQYF.

The gene calls are TRBV19 and TRBJ2-7; a possible D gene is TRBD1 (5 bases). CDR3 length: 13 amino acids. Trimming cost V 3 bases and J 3 bases, with 9 bases left between them. Germline assignment: CDR1 LNHDA and CDR2 SQIVND (reference sequence). CDR3 in DNA: TGTGCCAGTAGTATTCGGCAGGGCTACGAGCAGTACTTC. This gives the protein CASSIRQGYEQYF.

The V call is TRBV2, the J call TRBJ2-5; D not certain. This CDR3 comprises 13 residues. V was clipped by 4 bases and J by 2 bases, with 8 bases between them. Germline V gene data show CDR1 as SNHLY and CDR2 as FYNNEI. The CDR3 DNA follows: TGTGCCAGCAGTGCTAACAGACAAGAGACCCAGTACTTC. Protein product: CASSANRQETQYF.

The chain employs TRBV20-1 and TRBJ2-3, with TRBD2 identical over 12 bases. V shed 3 bases, J shed 1 base, and the junction held 5 bases outside the gene matches. Germline V gives CDR1 DFQATT, CDR2 SNEGSKA (reference sequence). The CDR3 totals 16 residues. The chain's CDR3 is CSASRLAGAGTDTQYF. The CDR3 coding sequence is TGCAGTGCTAGTCGACTAGCGGGAGCGGGCACAGATACGCAGTATTTT.

The J gene is TRBJ2-5, the V gene TRBV5-4; D unclear. V gave up 3 bases and J gave up 2 bases, with 2 bases separating them. This CDR3 region has 11 residues. From germline, CDR1 is SGHNT and CDR2 YYREEE (reference sequence). The chain's CDR3 is CASSSQETQYF. The DNA of the CDR3 is TGTGCCAGCAGCTCACAAGAGACCCAGTACTTC.

The chain links TRBV24-1 to TRBJ2-7, with D perhaps matching TRBD2 (5 bases). Germline-derived CDR1 and CDR2 are KGHDR and SFDVKD. CDR3 length: 14 residues. V was shortened by 0 bases and J by 5 bases, with 10 bases between the two germline ends. CDR3 loop: CATSDLFRGNEQYF. CDR3 bases: TGTGCCACCAGTGATTTGTTTCGGGGAAACGAGCAGTACTTC.

The chain combines TRBV5-1 with TRBJ2-2, with TRBD1 matching 8 bases. Germline CDR1 reads SGHRS; CDR2 reads YFSETQ. V lost 4 bases to trimming and J lost 7 bases; unmatched junction nucleotides: 9. The CDR3 totals 15 residues. DNA of the CDR3: TGCGCCAGCAGCATAGGACAGGGAACGTTCGGGGAGCTGTTTTTT. It codes for CASSIGQGTFGELFF.

The chain recombines TRBV10-3 with TRBJ1-5; D may be TRBD1 (6 bases). The CDR3 length is 16 residues. Trimming pared 2 bases from V and 9 bases from J, leaving 20 bases between. From germline, CDR1 is ENHRY and CDR2 SYGVKD. The CDR3 loop reads CAISEGGDRRNGPQHF. The DNA for the CDR3 is TGTGCCATCAGTGAGGGGGGTGACAGGCGCAATGGGCCCCAGCATTTT.

This sequence joins TRBV2 and TRBJ1-6, with no clear D. Trimming shortened V by 5 bases and J by 7 bases, and 15 bases separated the two germline ends. Germline CDR1 reads SNHLY; CDR2 reads FYNNEI. The CDR3 contains 15 residues. CDR3 nucleotide sequence: TGTGCCAGCAGTCAACTGACGGGAGGAAATTCACCCCTCCACTTT. This sequence encodes CASSQLTGGNSPLHF.

The V and J genes are TRBV19 and TRBJ2-3; 11 bases match TRBD2. The junction had 10 bases not matched to a gene; V was cut back by 2 bases and J by 6 bases. CDR3 length equals 17 residues. Germline V gives CDR1 LNHDA, CDR2 SQIVND (reference sequence). This CDR3 is CASSIRTSGLGPDTQYF. The CDR3 nucleotides read TGTGCCAGTAGTATAAGGACTAGCGGGCTAGGGCCGGATACGCAGTATTTT.

This clone was seen once. This chain joins TRBV29-1 and TRBJ1-4, with 9 bases identical to TRBD1. Trimming took 8 bases from V and 0 from J; bases not matched to a gene: 4. The CDR3 is 14 residues long. In germline, CDR1 is SQVTM, CDR2 ANQGSEA. The CDR3 DNA reads as TGCAGCTTCACAGGGGGCACAACTAATGAAAAACTGTTTTTT. It specifies CSFTGGTTNEKLFF.

This sequence joins TRBV5-5 and TRBJ2-3, with a possible D match to TRBD1 (6 bases). In germline, CDR1 is SGHKS, CDR2 YYEKEE (reference sequence). V was trimmed by 0 bases and J by 1 base, leaving 18 bases between them. The length of the CDR3 is 18 residues. In DNA form, the CDR3 reads TGTGCCAGCAGCTTGGCCTTGGGGGTATCAGGGGGCACAGATACGCAGTATTTT. This encodes CASSLALGVSGGTDTQYF.

The gene calls are TRBV18 and TRBJ2-2; D is perhaps TRBD1 (6 bases). The CDR3 is 16 amino acids. V was trimmed by 0 bases and J by 1 base, leaving 9 bases between them. Germline values: CDR1 KGHSH, CDR2 LQKENI. DNA for the CDR3: TGTGCCAGCTCACCACCGAACAGGGTGAACACCGGGGAGCTGTTTTTT. This translates into CASSPPNRVNTGELFF.

This clone occurred once. CDR3 coding DNA: TGCAGCGTTGAAGAGCTAGCGGGCCGTTACGAGCAGTACTTC. Protein product: CSVEELAGRYEQYF. This chain joins TRBV29-1 and TRBJ2-7, with TRBD2 matching over 8 bases. The CDR3 is 14 amino acids. The ends lost 0 bases at V and 4 bases at J; junction bases unmatched: 5. The germline CDR1 and CDR2 sequences are SQVTM and ANQGSEA.

The V and J genes are TRBV4-2 and TRBJ1-1, with 9 positions matching TRBD1. The CDR3 has 14 residues. CDR1 LGHNA and CDR2 YNFKEQ come from the germline V gene. The ends lost 1 base at V and 7 bases at J; junction bases unmatched: 4. This CDR3 is CASSQGGQGYEAFF. The CDR3 DNA sequence: TGTGCCAGCAGCCAAGGGGGACAGGGATATGAAGCTTTCTTT.

The gene calls are TRBV5-6 and TRBJ2-7; D is unresolved. Germline loops: CDR1 SGHDT, CDR2 YYEEEE. The V end was cut by 1 base, the J end by 0 bases, with 8 bases between. The CDR3 has 14 residues. CDR3 amino acids: CASSLRRVSYEQYF. In DNA form, the CDR3 reads TGTGCCAGCAGCTTGCGCCGGGTCTCCTACGAGCAGTACTTC.